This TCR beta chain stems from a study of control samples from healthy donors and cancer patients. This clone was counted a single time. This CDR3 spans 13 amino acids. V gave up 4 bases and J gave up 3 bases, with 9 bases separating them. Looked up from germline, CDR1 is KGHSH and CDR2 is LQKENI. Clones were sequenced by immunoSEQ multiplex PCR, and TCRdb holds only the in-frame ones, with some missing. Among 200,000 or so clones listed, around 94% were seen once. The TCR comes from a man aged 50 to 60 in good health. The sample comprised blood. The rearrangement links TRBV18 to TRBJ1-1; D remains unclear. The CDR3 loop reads CASSHDGDTEAFF. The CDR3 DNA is TGTGCCAGCTCACACGACGGGGACACTGAAGCTTTCTTT.